This T cell receptor beta chain was sequenced in a study of shared T cell receptors in the human thymus. Sequenced by immunoSEQ multiplex PCR; TCRdb stores in-frame clones only, minus some. The sample lists approximately 730,000 clones, roughly 88% occurring once. Germline CDR1 is SGHTS and CDR2 is YDEGEE. V dropped 3 bases and J dropped 0 bases, with 13 bases sitting between them. The CDR3 extends over 16 amino acids. The sample was also reused in another study, on human thymus T cells.

V gene TRBV5-8 combines with J gene TRBJ1-3, with D maybe TRBD1 (5 bases). The specimen sequenced was thymocytes. The sequence was obtained from a girl under three years old with a congenital heart defect. The CDR3: CASSWVPQDSGNTIYF. The CDR3 DNA reads as TGTGCCAGCAGCTGGGTACCACAGGACTCTGGAAACACCATATATTTT.